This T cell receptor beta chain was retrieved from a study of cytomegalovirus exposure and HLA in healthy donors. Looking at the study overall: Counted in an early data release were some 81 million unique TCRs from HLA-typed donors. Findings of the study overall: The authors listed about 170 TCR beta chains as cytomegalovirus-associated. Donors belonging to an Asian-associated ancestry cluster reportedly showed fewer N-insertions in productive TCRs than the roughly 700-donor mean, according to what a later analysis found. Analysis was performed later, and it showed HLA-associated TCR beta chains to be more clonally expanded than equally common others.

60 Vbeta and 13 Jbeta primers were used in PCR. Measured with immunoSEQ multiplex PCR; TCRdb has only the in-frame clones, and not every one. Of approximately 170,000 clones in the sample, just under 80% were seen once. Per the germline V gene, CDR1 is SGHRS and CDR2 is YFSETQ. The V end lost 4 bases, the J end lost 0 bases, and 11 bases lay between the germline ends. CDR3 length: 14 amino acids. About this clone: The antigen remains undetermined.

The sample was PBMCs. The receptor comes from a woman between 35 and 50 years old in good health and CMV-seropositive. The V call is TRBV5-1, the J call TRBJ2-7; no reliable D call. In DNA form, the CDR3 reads TGCGCCAGCAGCGCCACTATGAGCTCCTACGAGCAGTACTTC. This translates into CASSATMSSYEQYF.